This entry describes one TCR beta chain. The antigen it binds to is not known. Base qualities are not at hand, and no much larger clone is one base apart. Using the deep immunoSEQ assay, TCR CDR3 regions were amplified from genomic DNA by multiplex PCR. Extracted genomic DNA from each cell subset was spread evenly across all wells of several immunoSEQ 96-well plates, with each plate serving as a replicate. Each replicate PCR for sorted subsets received 150 to 250 ng genomic DNA, equal to tens of thousands of T cell genomes. Purified libraries were quantified with a Qubit 3.0 fluorometer, sized on a Bioanalyzer 2100, and re-quantified with the KAPA Library Quantification kit. Each immunoSEQ 96-well plate was sequenced on its own single-read 150-cycle Illumina NextSeq 550 flow cell. Processing in the source paper ran as follows. The immunoSEQ output contained only junctional sequences without quality scores, so filtering could not match that applied to full-length reads. Sequences were annotated with PyIR, a Python wrapper for IgBLAST v1.9, using IMGT germline references to assign V/J genes and CDR3. Reads were removed for weak V/J assignments (E-value above 1e-6), missing CDR3, stop codons, out-of-frame junctions, or ambiguous translated residues. A V3J clonotype was defined by an identical inferred V gene, J gene, and CDR3 amino acid sequence. Percentage overlap between repertoires was calculated by dividing the number of shared unique clonotypes by the size of the smaller repertoire. Three approaches were used to assess repertoire richness: RTK rarefaction, the Chao1 estimator, and Recon v2.1 estimates of unobserved clonotypes. OLGA was used to compute generation probabilities for all TCRbeta clonotypes that the gDNA method yielded from a few donors. Held by TCRdb, this immuneACCESS table contains in-frame sequences only and omits some clones. Under half of the omission traces to an unresolved V gene where checked; the cause of the rest is unknown. That table furnishes V, J and clone size, whereas the DNA furnished D and trimming. This sample comprises 1.6 million or so clones, about 98.5% of them detected only once. The ten biggest clones cover 0.3% to 0.45% of the sample.

This entry comes from a study of shared clonotypes between healthy human individuals (dated by TCRdb to the early 2020s). At the level of the whole study: A couple of women and a few men aged 18 to 49 years were included in the cohort. Blood TCR repertoires of 5 or 6 healthy adults were deeply sequenced to estimate repertoire size and the extent of clonotype sharing between individuals. Per donor, three plates each were used for CD4 naive and CD4 memory, two for CD8 naive, and one for CD8 memory. Different laboratories and diverse techniques were used to prepare libraries and sequence TCR repertoires, to increase sequencing depth and limit assay-specific biases. Leukapheresis yielded between about 0.9 and 8.9 billion PBMCs per donor.

What the research found in general, with its limitations: Only blood was sampled, and tissue TCR repertoires likely differ from those in blood. About 5% of naive CD4, approximately 3.7% of naive CD8, approximately 2% of memory CD4, and more than 0.35% of memory CD8 clonotypes were shared across four donors. Naive subsets generally had larger estimated clonotype richness than memory subsets. Rarefaction of sorted-subset datasets indicated incomplete sequencing despite the large sequencing depth. Because the study included only a small number of donors, the genetic and exposure-history diversity represented was limited. Based on pairwise subsampling, the degree of clonotype sharing among donors was expected to be affected by sequencing depth. Compared with non-shared clonotypes, the clonotypes found in all four sorted-subset donors had higher generation probabilities.

Healthy HIV-negative adults with no recently reported acute infections or vaccinations were included as donors. All donors were Caucasian adults living in Nashville, Tennessee, USA. CD4+ T cells were enriched through magnetic negative selection, after which naive cells were positively selected on CD45RA and the remaining negative fraction served as the memory subset. After blood collection by leukapheresis, PBMCs were isolated using Ficoll-Histopaque density gradient centrifugation and then cryopreserved in the vapor phase of liquid nitrogen. Analytical flow cytometry was used to check the purity and quantity of each magnetically sorted T cell population. From each sorted fraction, genomic DNA was isolated and quantified by UV absorbance on a Nanodrop 2000c. Trimming removed 4 bases from V and 0 bases from J, leaving 16 bases between the germline ends. Taken from the germline V gene, the CDR1 and CDR2 loops are MNHNS and SASEGT. Its CDR3 holds 17 amino acids, cysteine through phenylalanine. Only CDR3 DNA is held: 51 bases, read in frame from base 1.

Sequencing was done on a sample of naive CD4+ T cells sorted from blood. In light of the paper, this sample's cell subset or site label describes: CD45RA+ positively selected. The sequence derives from a man aged 25 to 40 in good health. The chain was built from TRBV6-1 and TRBJ1-5; matching of 6 bases hints at TRBD1 as the D gene. This receptor has the CDR3 CASSGLRGGDSNQPQHF. The sequence in DNA is TGTGCCAGCAGTGGATTGAGAGGGGGGGATAGCAATCAGCCCCAGCATTTT.